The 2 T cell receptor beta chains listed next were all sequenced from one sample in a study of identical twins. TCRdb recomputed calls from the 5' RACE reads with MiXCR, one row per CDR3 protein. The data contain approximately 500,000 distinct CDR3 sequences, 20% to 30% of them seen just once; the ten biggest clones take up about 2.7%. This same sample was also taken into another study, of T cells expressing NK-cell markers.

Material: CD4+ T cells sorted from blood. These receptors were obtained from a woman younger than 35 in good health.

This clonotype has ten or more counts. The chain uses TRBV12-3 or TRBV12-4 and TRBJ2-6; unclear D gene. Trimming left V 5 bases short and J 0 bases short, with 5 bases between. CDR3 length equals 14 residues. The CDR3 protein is CASSPSSGANVLTF. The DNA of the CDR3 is TGTGCCAGCAGTCCGAGCTCTGGGGCCAACGTCCTGACTTTC.

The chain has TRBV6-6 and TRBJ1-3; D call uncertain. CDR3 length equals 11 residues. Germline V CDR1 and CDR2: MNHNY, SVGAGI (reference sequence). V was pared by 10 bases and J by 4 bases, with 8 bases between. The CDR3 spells CAILGGNTIYF. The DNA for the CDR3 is TGTGCCATCCTAGGCGGAAACACCATATATTTT.